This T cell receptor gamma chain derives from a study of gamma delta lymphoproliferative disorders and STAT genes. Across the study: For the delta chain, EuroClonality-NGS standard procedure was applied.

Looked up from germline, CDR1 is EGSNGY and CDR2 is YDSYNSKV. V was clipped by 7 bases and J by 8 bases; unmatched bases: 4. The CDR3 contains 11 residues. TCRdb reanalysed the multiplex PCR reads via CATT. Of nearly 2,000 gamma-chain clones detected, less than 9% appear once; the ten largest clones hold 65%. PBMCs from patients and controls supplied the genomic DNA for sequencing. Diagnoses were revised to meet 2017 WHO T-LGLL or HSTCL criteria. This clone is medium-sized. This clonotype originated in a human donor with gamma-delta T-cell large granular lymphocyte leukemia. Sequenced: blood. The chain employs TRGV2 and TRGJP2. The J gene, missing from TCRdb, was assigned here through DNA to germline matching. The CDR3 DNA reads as TGTGCCACCTGTCGCGATTGGATCAAGACGTTT. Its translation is CATCRDWIKTF.